The entry that follows covers one TCR beta chain sequence. This entry belongs to a study of T-cell memory formation after mild COVID-19. Constant-segment primers and 5'RACE yielded cDNA libraries for TCR alpha and TCR beta, each carrying sample barcodes and UMIs. MiXCR, run by TCRdb on the 5' RACE reads, gives a single entry per CDR3 protein. The repertoire holds approximately 450,000 distinct CDR3 sequences, 15% to 20% seen once, with more than 9% in the top ten. The CDR3 has 15 amino acids. V lost 2 bases and J 5 bases, leaving 16 bases between the germline ends. Per germline, CDR1 MNHEY and CDR2 SVGAGI.

The sequenced sample was PBMCs or a T cell subset sorted from them (not recorded which). The V gene is TRBV6-5, the J gene TRBJ2-7; D remains ambiguous. The receptor was isolated from an adult woman who had mild COVID-19 (a few samples of this study predate the infection). Cell type and time point are not known. The CDR3 loop reads CASSYAHTPPDEQYF. The DNA of the CDR3 is TGTGCCAGCAGTTACGCCCACACTCCCCCGGACGAGCAGTACTTC.